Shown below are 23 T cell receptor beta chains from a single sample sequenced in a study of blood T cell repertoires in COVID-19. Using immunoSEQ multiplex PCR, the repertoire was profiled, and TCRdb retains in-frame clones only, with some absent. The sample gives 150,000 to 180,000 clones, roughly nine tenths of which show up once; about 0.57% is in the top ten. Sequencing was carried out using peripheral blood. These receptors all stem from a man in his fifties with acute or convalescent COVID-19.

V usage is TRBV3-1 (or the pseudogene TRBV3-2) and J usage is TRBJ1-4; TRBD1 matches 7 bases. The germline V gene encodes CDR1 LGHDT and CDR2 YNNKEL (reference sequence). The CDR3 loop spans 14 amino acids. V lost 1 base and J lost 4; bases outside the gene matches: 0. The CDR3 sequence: CASSQGDSNEKLFF. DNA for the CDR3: TGTGCCAGCAGCCAAGGGGACAGTAATGAAAAACTGTTTTTT.

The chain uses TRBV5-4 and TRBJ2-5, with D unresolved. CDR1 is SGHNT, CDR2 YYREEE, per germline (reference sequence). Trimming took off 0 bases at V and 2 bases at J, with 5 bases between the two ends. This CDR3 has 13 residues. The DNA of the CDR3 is TGTGCCAGCAGCTTGGCAATTCAAGAGACCCAGTACTTC. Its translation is CASSLAIQETQYF.

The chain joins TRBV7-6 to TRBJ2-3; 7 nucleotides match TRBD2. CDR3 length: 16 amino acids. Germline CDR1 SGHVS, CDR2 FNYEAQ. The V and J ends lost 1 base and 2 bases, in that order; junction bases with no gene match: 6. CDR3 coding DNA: TGTGCCAGCAGCTTAGAAGGAGCGGGGAACACAGATACGCAGTATTTT. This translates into CASSLEGAGNTDTQYF.

CDR3 sequence: CASSPKTSPKDNEQFF. The CDR3 DNA reads as TGTGCCAGCAGTCCCAAGACTAGCCCAAAAGACAATGAGCAGTTCTTC. The chain is built from TRBV27 and TRBJ2-1; 7 nucleotides line up with TRBD2. Trimming cost V 5 bases and J 5 bases; bases outside gene matches: 12. In germline, CDR1 is MNHEY, CDR2 SMNVEV (reference sequence). This CDR3 is 16 amino acids long.

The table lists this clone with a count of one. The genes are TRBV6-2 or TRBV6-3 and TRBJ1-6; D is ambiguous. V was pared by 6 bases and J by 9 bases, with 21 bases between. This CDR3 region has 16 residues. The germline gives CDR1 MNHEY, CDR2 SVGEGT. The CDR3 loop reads CASSPVTRSRPSPLHF. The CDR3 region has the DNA TGTGCCAGCAGCCCCGTTACGCGATCCCGCCCTTCACCCCTCCACTTT.

The CDR3 nucleotides are TGTGCCAGCACTCCCAACGGGTGGGGGGAGCTGTTTTTT. Translated, it gives CASTPNGWGELFF. The chain employs TRBV7-2 and TRBJ2-2; the D is unclear. Trimming cost V 7 bases and J 8 bases, with 14 bases left between them. CDR1 is SGHTA, CDR2 FQGNSA, per germline. This CDR3 has 13 amino acids.

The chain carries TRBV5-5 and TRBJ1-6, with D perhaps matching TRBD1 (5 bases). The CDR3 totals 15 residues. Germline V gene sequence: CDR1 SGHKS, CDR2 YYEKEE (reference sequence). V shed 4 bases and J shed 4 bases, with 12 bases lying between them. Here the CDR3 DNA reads TGTGCCAGCAGCCTCCTAGACAGATATAATTCACCCCTCCACTTT. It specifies CASSLLDRYNSPLHF.

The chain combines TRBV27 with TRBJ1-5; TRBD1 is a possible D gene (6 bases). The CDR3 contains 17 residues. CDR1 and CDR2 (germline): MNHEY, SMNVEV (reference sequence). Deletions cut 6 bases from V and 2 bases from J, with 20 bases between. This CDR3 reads CASSPYGGGGRNQPQHF. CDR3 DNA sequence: TGTGCCAGCAGCCCTTATGGAGGCGGGGGCCGCAATCAGCCCCAGCATTTT.

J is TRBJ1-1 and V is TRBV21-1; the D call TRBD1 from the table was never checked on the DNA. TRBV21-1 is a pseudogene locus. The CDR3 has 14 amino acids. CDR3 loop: CASPLQGLNTEAFF. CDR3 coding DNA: TGTGCCAGCCCTTTACAGGGCTTGAACACTGAAGCTTTCTTT.

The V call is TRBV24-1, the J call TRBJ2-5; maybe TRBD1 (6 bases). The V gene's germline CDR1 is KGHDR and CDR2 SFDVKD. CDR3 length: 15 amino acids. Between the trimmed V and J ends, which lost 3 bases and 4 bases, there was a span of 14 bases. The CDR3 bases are TGTGCCACCAGTGATAGCTACAGGGTTGGAGAGACCCAGTACTTC. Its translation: CATSDSYRVGETQYF.

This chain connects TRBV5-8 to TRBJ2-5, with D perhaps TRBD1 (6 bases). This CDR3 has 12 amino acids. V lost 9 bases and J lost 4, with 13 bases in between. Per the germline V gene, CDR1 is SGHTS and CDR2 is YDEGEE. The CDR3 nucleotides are TGTGCCATCCAAACCAGGGGAGAGACCCAGTACTTC. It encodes CAIQTRGETQYF. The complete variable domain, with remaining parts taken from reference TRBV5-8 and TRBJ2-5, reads EAGVTQSPTHLIKTRGQQATLRCSPISGHTSVYWYQQALGLGLQFLLWYDEGEERNRGNFPPRFSGRQFPNYSSELNVNALELEDSALYLCAIQTRGETQYFGPGTRLLVL.

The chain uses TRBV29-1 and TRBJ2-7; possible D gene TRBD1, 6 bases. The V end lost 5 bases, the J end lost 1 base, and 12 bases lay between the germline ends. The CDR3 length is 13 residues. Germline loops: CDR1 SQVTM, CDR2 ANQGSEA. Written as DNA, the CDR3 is TGCAGCGTTCTCCGTGGGACATCCTACGAGCAGTACTTC. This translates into CSVLRGTSYEQYF.

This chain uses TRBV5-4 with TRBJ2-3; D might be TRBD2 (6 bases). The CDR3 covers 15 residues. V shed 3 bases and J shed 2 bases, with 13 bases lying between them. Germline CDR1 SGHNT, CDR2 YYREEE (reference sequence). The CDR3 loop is CASSSGGTATDTQYF. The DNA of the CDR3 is TGTGCCAGCAGCTCCGGGGGTACAGCCACAGATACGCAGTATTTT.

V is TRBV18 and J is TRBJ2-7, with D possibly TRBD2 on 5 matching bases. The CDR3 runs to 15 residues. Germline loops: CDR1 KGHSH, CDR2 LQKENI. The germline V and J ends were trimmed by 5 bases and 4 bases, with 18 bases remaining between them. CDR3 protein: CASSRRTGSSYEQYF. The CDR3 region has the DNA TGTGCCAGCTCAAGACGGACGGGATCGAGTTACGAGCAGTACTTC.

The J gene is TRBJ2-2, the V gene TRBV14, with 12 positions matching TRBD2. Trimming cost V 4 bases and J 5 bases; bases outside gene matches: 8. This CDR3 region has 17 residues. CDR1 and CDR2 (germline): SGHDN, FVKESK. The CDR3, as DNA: TGTGCCAGCAGCCCGGGACTAGCGGGCGCATTTACCGGGGAGCTGTTTTTT. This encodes CASSPGLAGAFTGELFF.

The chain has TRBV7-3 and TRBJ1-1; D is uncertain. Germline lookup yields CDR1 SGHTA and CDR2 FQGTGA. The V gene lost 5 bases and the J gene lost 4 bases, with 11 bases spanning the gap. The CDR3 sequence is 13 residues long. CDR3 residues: CASSPRGGTEAFF. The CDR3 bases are TGTGCCAGCAGCCCAAGAGGTGGCACTGAAGCTTTCTTT. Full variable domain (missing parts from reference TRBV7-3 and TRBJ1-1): GAGVSQTPSNKVTEKGKYVELRCDPISGHTALYWYRQSLGQGPEFLIYFQGTGAADDSGLPNDRFFAVRPEGSVSTLKIQRTERGDSAVYLCASSPRGGTEAFFGQGTRLTVV.

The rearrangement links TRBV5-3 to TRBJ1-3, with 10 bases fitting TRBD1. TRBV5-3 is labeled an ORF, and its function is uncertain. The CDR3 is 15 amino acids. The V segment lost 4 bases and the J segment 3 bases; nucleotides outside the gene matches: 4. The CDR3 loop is CARSRDRGFGNTIYF. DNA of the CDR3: TGTGCCAGAAGCAGGGACAGGGGATTTGGAAACACCATATATTTT.

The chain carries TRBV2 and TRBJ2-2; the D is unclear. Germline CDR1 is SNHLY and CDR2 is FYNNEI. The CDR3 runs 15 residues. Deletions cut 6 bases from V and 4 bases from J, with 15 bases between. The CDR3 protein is CASSGSLSGTGELFF. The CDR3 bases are TGTGCCAGCAGCGGAAGCCTTTCGGGCACCGGGGAGCTGTTTTTT.

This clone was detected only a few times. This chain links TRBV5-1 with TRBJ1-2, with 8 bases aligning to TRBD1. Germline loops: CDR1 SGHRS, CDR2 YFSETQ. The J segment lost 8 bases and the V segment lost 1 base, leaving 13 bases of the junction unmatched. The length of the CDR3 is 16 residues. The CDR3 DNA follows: TGCGCCAGCAGCTTGTTTAGACAGGGGCAAGGAGAAGGCTACACCTTC. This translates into CASSLFRQGQGEGYTF.

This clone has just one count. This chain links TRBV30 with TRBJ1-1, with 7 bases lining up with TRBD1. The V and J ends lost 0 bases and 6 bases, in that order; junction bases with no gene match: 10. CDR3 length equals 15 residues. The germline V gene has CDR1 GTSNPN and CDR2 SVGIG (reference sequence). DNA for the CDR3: TGTGCCTGGAGTGTACCCCAGGGGGTTTGGGCTGAAGCTTTCTTT. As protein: CAWSVPQGVWAEAFF.

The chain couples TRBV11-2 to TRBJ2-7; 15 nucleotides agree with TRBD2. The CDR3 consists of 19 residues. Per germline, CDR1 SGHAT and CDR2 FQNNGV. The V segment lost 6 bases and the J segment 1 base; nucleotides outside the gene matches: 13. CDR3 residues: CASRPTDGLAGGISYEQYF. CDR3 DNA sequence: TGTGCCAGCAGACCAACCGACGGACTAGCGGGAGGGATTTCCTACGAGCAGTACTTC.

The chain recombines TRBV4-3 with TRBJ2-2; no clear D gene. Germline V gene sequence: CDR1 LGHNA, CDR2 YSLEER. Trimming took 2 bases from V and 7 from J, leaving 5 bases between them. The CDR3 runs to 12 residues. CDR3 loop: CASSQSFGELFF. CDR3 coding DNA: TGCGCCAGCAGCCAATCCTTCGGGGAGCTGTTTTTT.

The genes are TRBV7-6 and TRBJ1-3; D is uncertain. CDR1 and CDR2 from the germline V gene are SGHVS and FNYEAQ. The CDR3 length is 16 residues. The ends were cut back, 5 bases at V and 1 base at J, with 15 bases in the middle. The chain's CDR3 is CASSPWEHTSGNTIYF. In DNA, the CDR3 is TGTGCCAGCAGCCCTTGGGAGCATACTTCTGGAAACACCATATATTTT.